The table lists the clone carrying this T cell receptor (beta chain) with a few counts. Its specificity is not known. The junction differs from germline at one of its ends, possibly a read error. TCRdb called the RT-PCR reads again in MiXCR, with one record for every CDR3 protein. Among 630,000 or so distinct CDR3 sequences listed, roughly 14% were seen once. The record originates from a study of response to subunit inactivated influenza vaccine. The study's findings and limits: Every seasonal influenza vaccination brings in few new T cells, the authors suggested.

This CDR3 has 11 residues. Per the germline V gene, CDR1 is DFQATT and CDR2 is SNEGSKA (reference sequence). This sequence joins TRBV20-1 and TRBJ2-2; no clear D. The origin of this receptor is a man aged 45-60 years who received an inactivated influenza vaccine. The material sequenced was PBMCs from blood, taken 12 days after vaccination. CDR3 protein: CSASLPGELFF. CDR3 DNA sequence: TGCAGTGCTAGTCTCCCCGGAGAGCTGTTTTTT.